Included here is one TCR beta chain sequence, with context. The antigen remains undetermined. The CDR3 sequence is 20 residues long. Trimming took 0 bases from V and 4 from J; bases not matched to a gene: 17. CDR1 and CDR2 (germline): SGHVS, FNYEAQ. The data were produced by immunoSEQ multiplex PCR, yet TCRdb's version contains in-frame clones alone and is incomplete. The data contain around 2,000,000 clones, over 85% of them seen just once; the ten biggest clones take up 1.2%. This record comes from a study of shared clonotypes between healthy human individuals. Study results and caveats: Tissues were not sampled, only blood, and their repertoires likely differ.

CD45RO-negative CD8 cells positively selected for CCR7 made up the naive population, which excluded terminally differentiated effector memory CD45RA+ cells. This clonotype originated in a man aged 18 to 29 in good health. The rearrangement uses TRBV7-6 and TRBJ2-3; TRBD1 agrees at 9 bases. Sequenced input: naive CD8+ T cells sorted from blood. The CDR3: CASSLAPGQGSPNRPDTQYF. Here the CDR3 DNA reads TGTGCCAGCAGCTTAGCTCCGGGACAGGGTTCCCCGAACCGTCCAGATACGCAGTATTTT.